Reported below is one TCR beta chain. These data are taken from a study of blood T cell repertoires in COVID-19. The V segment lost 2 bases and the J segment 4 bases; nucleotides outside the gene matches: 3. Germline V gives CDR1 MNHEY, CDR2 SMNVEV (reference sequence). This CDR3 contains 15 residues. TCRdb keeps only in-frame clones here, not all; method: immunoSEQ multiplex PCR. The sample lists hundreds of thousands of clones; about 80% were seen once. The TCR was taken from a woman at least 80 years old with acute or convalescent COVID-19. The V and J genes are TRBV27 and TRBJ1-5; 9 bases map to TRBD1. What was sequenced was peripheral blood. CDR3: CASSLNRGLNQPQHF. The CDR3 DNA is TGTGCCAGCAGTTTAAACAGGGGGCTTAATCAGCCCCAGCATTTT.